The entry below gives a single TCR beta chain sequence along with its context. The target antigen is unknown. This specimen belongs to a study of PD-1 blockade in classical Hodgkin lymphoma. The CDR3 loop spans 14 amino acids. CDR1 and CDR2 from the germline V gene are MDHEN and SYDVKM. With 10 bases clipped from V and 10 bases from J, the junction kept 11 bases outside the gene matches. The data were produced by immunoSEQ multiplex PCR, yet TCRdb's version contains in-frame clones alone and is incomplete. Altogether 28,000 or so clones are present, over 55% being singletons, with the ten largest covering approximately 4%. Time point in this sample: cycle 4 day 1 (C4D1), after 5 to 7 weeks of nivolumab. With no exception, relapse followed autologous stem cell transplantation in all patients, and brentuximab vedotin exposure varied. Findings and limits, study-wide: It was reported that newly diagnosed patients had less baseline TCR diversity than healthy donors.

This clonotype was obtained from a human donor with classical Hodgkin lymphoma. This chain joins TRBV28 and TRBJ2-1; TRBD2 agrees at 12 bases. The source material was peripheral blood mononuclear cells (PBMCs), sampled before the fourth cycle of nivolumab. CDR3 DNA: TGTGCCATTGGGCTAGCGGGGGGGGTGTACGAGCAGTTCTTC. This codes for CAIGLAGGVYEQFF.